This T cell receptor (beta chain) was sequenced for a study of blood T cells in healthy people across ages. Using a J-beta primer mix together with a sample-barcoded 5' primer, a second PCR was run for 7 to 11 cycles. TCRdb analysed the 5' RACE reads with MiXCR anew, one entry per CDR3 protein. Seen here are 650,000 to 950,000 distinct CDR3 sequences, more than 40% observed once, and the top ten hold nearly 20%. The table lists this clonotype with a few counts. The donors, all healthy, were Caucasians living in Russia, aged roughly 6 to 100. Peripheral blood, about 10 milliliters per donor, was collected. The junction had 4 bases not matched to a gene; V was cut back by 1 base and J by 10 bases. CDR3 size: 14 residues. Germline lookup yields CDR1 SGHAT and CDR2 FQDESV (reference sequence).

The TCR sequence derives from a man aged 55-75 years in good health. The rearrangement joins TRBV11-1 to TRBJ2-1, with TRBD2 matching over 10 bases. Sequencing was carried out using blood. CDR3 in amino acids: CASSLVPTSGEQFF. In DNA, the CDR3 is TGTGCCAGCAGCTTAGTGCCGACTAGCGGGGAGCAGTTCTTC.